This section outlines one TCR beta chain sequence together with its context. This entry comes from a study of blood T cell repertoires in COVID-19. The ends lost 6 bases at V and 2 bases at J; junction bases unmatched: 3. The CDR3 is made up of 14 amino acids. Germline loops: CDR1 MDHEN, CDR2 SYDVKM. Original data processing: Estimation of nucleated cell counts was performed using reference gene primer amplification. Libraries were prepared by immunoSEQ multiplex PCR; TCRdb keeps only in-frame clonotypes and omits some of them. That table is the source of V, J and clone size, and D and trimming were worked out from the DNA. This sample has under 300,000 clones, with roughly 90% found just once.

The TCR comes from a woman between 40 and 55 years old who had recovered from COVID-19. Specimen: peripheral blood. The chain is built from TRBV28 and TRBJ2-7, with 11 bases matching TRBD2. For the CDR3, the DNA is TGTGCCAGCAGCCAGACTAGCGGGGCCTACGAGCAGTACTTC. Amino acid sequence: CASSQTSGAYEQYF.